Listed below are T cell receptor beta chains from one sample, sequenced in a study of blood T cell repertoires in COVID-19. Only in-frame clones appear in the TCRdb table, and some are missing; sequencing was by immunoSEQ multiplex PCR. The sample includes tens of thousands of clones, less than 80% of them seen just once. The sample was peripheral blood. These receptors all stem from a human donor in a cohort sampled during active COVID-19. CDR3s include the opening cysteine and the closing phenylalanine or tryptophan. Each record gives: D gene, clone size, V gene, J gene, CDR3 protein, CDR3 DNA. D genes are given only for firm matches. The listing skips clone size in some rows; elsewhere it reads once, few, many or a size class.

D gene: NA; clone size: NA; V gene: TRBV6-1; J gene: TRBJ1-1; CDR3 protein: CASSEARSRRRNTEAFF; CDR3 DNA: TGTGCCAGCAGTGAAGCGCGGTCGAGACGGAGGAACACTGAAGCTTTCTTT
D gene: TRBD1; clone size: few; V gene: TRBV6-5; J gene: TRBJ1-2; CDR3 protein: CASSYNRGGGYGYTF; CDR3 DNA: TGTGCCAGCAGTTACAACAGAGGGGGCGGGTATGGCTACACCTTC
D gene: TRBD1; clone size: few; V gene: TRBV5-1; J gene: TRBJ1-2; CDR3 protein: CASGDRGRSYTF; CDR3 DNA: TGCGCCAGCGGGGACAGGGGGAGAAGCTACACCTTC
D gene: TRBD1; clone size: NA; V gene: TRBV3-1/TRBV3-2; J gene: TRBJ2-7; CDR3 protein: CASSRQGENYEQYF; CDR3 DNA: TGTGCCAGCAGTCGACAGGGGGAAAACTACGAGCAGTACTTC
D gene: NA; clone size: NA; V gene: TRBV18; J gene: TRBJ2-7; CDR3 protein: CASKQASSSYEQYF; CDR3 DNA: TGTGCCAGCAAGCAGGCTTCGAGCTCCTACGAGCAGTACTTC
D gene: NA; clone size: NA; V gene: TRBV7-9; J gene: TRBJ1-2; CDR3 protein: CASSPGQDYGYTF; CDR3 DNA: TGTGCCAGCAGCCCCGGACAAGACTATGGCTACACCTTC
D gene: TRBD2; clone size: NA; V gene: TRBV5-4; J gene: TRBJ2-2; CDR3 protein: CASFGTSGRDGTGELFF; CDR3 DNA: TGTGCCAGCTTTGGGACTAGCGGGAGGGACGGCACCGGGGAGCTGTTTTTT
D gene: NA; clone size: NA; V gene: TRBV5-6; J gene: TRBJ2-7; CDR3 protein: CASSLAVADEQYF; CDR3 DNA: TGTGCCAGCAGCTTGGCCGTTGCAGACGAGCAGTACTTC
D gene: NA; clone size: NA; V gene: TRBV6-5; J gene: TRBJ1-2; CDR3 protein: CASSRDSAYGYTF; CDR3 DNA: TGTGCCAGCAGTCGAGACAGCGCCTATGGCTACACCTTC
D gene: TRBD2; clone size: NA; V gene: TRBV5-1; J gene: TRBJ2-2; CDR3 protein: CASSRGGSTGELFF; CDR3 DNA: TGCGCCAGCAGCAGAGGCGGGAGCACCGGGGAGCTGTTTTTT
D gene: NA; clone size: NA; V gene: TRBV6-1; J gene: TRBJ1-5; CDR3 protein: CASSESPNQPQHF; CDR3 DNA: TGTGCCAGCAGTGAAAGCCCCAATCAGCCCCAGCATTTT
D gene: NA; clone size: NA; V gene: TRBV5-1; J gene: TRBJ2-5; CDR3 protein: CASSKGGNQETQYF; CDR3 DNA: TGCGCCAGCTCCAAGGGGGGGAACCAAGAGACCCAGTACTTC
D gene: TRBD1; clone size: NA; V gene: TRBV5-1; J gene: TRBJ1-2; CDR3 protein: CASSSSGTGGYGYTF; CDR3 DNA: TGCGCCAGCAGCTCCTCCGGGACAGGGGGCTATGGCTACACCTTC
D gene: NA; clone size: NA; V gene: TRBV30; J gene: TRBJ1-2; CDR3 protein: CAWRRGGYTF; CDR3 DNA: TGTGCCTGGAGAAGGGGTGGCTACACCTTC
D gene: NA; clone size: NA; V gene: TRBV5-1; J gene: TRBJ1-2; CDR3 protein: CASSDSHYGYTF; CDR3 DNA: TGCGCCAGCAGCGACAGTCACTATGGCTACACCTTC
D gene: NA; clone size: NA; V gene: TRBV5-1; J gene: TRBJ1-3; CDR3 protein: CASSLVGQNSGNTIYF; CDR3 DNA: TGCGCCAGCAGCTTGGTGGGACAAAACTCTGGAAACACCATATATTTT
D gene: TRBD1; clone size: NA; V gene: TRBV5-1; J gene: TRBJ1-2; CDR3 protein: CASSLDRGDGYTF; CDR3 DNA: TGCGCCAGCAGCTTAGACAGGGGGGATGGCTACACCTTC
D gene: NA; clone size: NA; V gene: TRBV5-1; J gene: TRBJ2-7; CDR3 protein: CASSLTSSYEQYF; CDR3 DNA: TGCGCCAGCAGCTTGACTAGCAGTTACGAGCAGTACTTC
D gene: NA; clone size: NA; V gene: TRBV30; J gene: TRBJ1-5; CDR3 protein: CAPESGGERPQHF; CDR3 DNA: TGTGCCCCCGAATCGGGGGGAGAAAGGCCCCAGCATTTT
D gene: TRBD1; clone size: few; V gene: TRBV29-1; J gene: TRBJ2-3; CDR3 protein: CSVEQGDRITDTQYF; CDR3 DNA: TGCAGCGTTGAACAGGGGGACCGGATCACAGATACGCAGTATTTT
D gene: NA; clone size: NA; V gene: TRBV27; J gene: TRBJ2-5; CDR3 protein: CASRTVYQETQYF; CDR3 DNA: TGTGCCAGCCGCACAGTGTACCAAGAGACCCAGTACTTC
D gene: TRBD2; clone size: NA; V gene: TRBV28; J gene: TRBJ2-1; CDR3 protein: CALQAGGSNEQFF; CDR3 DNA: TGTGCCCTCCAAGCGGGAGGGAGTAATGAGCAGTTCTTC